Listed here are 24 T cell receptor beta chains from one sample, sequenced in a study of T cell responses to AZD1222 COVID-19 vaccine. The data were produced by immunoSEQ multiplex PCR, yet TCRdb's version contains in-frame clones alone and is incomplete. The table includes 100,000 to 150,000 clones, 80% to 90% detected once. Sequences were derived from peripheral blood, sampled on day 0 of AZD1222 vaccination. Source of these receptors: an adult in good health.

J is TRBJ2-1 and V is TRBV12-5; D remains ambiguous. Germline CDR1 and CDR2: LGHNT and FRNRAP. The CDR3 spans 13 residues. V dropped 3 bases and J dropped 6 bases, with 9 bases sitting between them. The CDR3 here is CASGFSTINEQFF. CDR3 DNA sequence: TGTGCTAGTGGTTTCTCAACTATCAATGAGCAGTTCTTC.

CDR3 DNA: TGTGCCAGCAGTTTAAACTATGGCTACACCTTC. Its protein product is CASSLNYGYTF. The J gene is TRBJ1-2, the V gene TRBV12-3 or TRBV12-4; D is undetermined. The CDR3 runs to 11 residues. Trimming removed 2 bases from V and 2 bases from J, with 0 bases in between.

J is TRBJ2-3 and V is TRBV30; D call uncertain. The CDR3 extends over 12 amino acids. Germline-derived CDR1 and CDR2 are GTSNPN and SVGIG (reference sequence). V was clipped by 1 base and J by 4 bases, with 6 bases between them. The DNA of the CDR3 is TGTGCCTGGAGTGCTGCCCCAGATACGCAGTATTTT. Translating it yields CAWSAAPDTQYF.

This chain uses TRBV6-2 or TRBV6-3 with TRBJ2-5; D call uncertain. The CDR3 runs 14 residues. The V end lost 4 bases, the J end lost 4 bases, and 13 bases lay between the germline ends. Germline V CDR1 and CDR2: MNHEY, SVGEGT. Here the CDR3 reads CASSSDLGRETQYF. The CDR3 DNA is TGTGCCAGCAGTTCAGACCTAGGTAGAGAGACCCAGTACTTC.

The chain carries TRBV9 and TRBJ2-7; D assignment may be TRBD1 or TRBD2 (6 bases each). Germline V gene data show CDR1 as SGDLS and CDR2 as YYNGEE. This CDR3 has 13 amino acids. V dropped 0 bases and J dropped 6 bases, with 10 bases sitting between them. The CDR3 DNA reads TGTGCCAGCAGCGTAGGTGAGGGGGGCGAGCAGTACTTC. This encodes CASSVGEGGEQYF. Based on the CDR3 plus reference TRBV9 and TRBJ2-7, the full variable domain is DSGVTQTPKHLITATGQRVTLRCSPRSGDLSVYWYQQSLDQGLQFLIQYYNGEERAKGNILERFSAQQFPDLHSELNLSSLELGDSALYFCASSVGEGGEQYFGPGTRLTVT.

This clone appeared a single time. The J gene is TRBJ2-3, the V gene TRBV28; D possibly corresponds to TRBD2 (5 bases). Trimming removed 4 bases from V and 3 bases from J, with 17 bases in between. Germline loops: CDR1 MDHEN, CDR2 SYDVKM. This CDR3 is built from 16 residues. Here the CDR3 DNA reads TGTGCCAGCAGTTCTTTCGGGGATTTGAGGACAGATACGCAGTATTTT. Its protein is CASSSFGDLRTDTQYF.

The chain carries TRBV7-2 and TRBJ1-4, with TRBD1 identical over 8 bases. Germline CDR1 is SGHTA and CDR2 is FQGNSA. The CDR3 runs to 14 residues. J was trimmed by 8 bases and V by 5 bases; bases with no gene match: 7. CDR3 coding DNA: TGTGCCAGCAGCCCAGGGGGCGCGGGGGAAAAACTGTTTTTT. It codes for CASSPGGAGEKLFF.

The chain combines TRBV3-1 (or the pseudogene TRBV3-2) with TRBJ2-5, with D possibly being TRBD2 (5 bases). In germline, CDR1 is LGHDT, CDR2 YNNKEL (reference sequence). Trimming pared 8 bases from V and 3 bases from J, leaving 16 bases between. This CDR3 is 14 amino acids long. The CDR3 nucleotides read TGTGCCAGCGAACTGACGGAGGATGAAGAGACCCAGTACTTC. This gives the protein CASELTEDEETQYF.

The table lists this clone with a few counts. The same CDR3 is also encoded by other DNA sequences in this sample. J is TRBJ2-7 and V is TRBV5-1; no clear D gene. Trimming took 4 bases from V and 2 from J, leaving 13 bases between them. Germline CDR1 SGHRS, CDR2 YFSETQ. The CDR3 length is 14 residues. CDR3 DNA: TGCGCCAGCAGCCGGAGTGGTAGCACCTACGAGCAGTACTTC. Translation gives CASSRSGSTYEQYF.

The gene calls are TRBV7-9 and TRBJ1-1, with D perhaps matching TRBD1 (6 bases). This CDR3 has 14 residues. V was pared by 5 bases and J by 1 base, with 11 bases between. Looked up from germline, CDR1 is SEHNR and CDR2 is FQNEAQ (reference sequence). Written as DNA, the CDR3 is TGTGCCAGCAGCCTAAGGACAGAGAACACTGAAGCTTTCTTT. Amino acid sequence: CASSLRTENTEAFF.

This sequence joins TRBV7-2 and TRBJ2-5, with D uncertain. Germline CDR1 reads SGHTA; CDR2 reads FQGNSA. This CDR3 is 14 amino acids long. The germline V and J ends were trimmed by 5 bases and 5 bases, with 15 bases remaining between them. The DNA for the CDR3 is TGTGCCAGCAGCCTCTTCTTGGGTGCGGAGACCCAGTACTTC. This encodes CASSLFLGAETQYF.

This CDR3 is CASSSQRGGPIPGELFF. In DNA, the CDR3 is TGTGCCAGCAGTTCTCAGCGGGGAGGTCCAATCCCCGGGGAGCTGTTTTTT. This rearrangement joins TRBV7-9 to TRBJ2-2; 7 positions agree with TRBD2. V lost 6 bases, J lost 6 bases, and 16 bases stayed unmatched. Per the germline V gene, CDR1 is SEHNR and CDR2 is FQNEAQ (reference sequence). The CDR3 sequence is 17 residues long.

The chain has TRBV6-5 and TRBJ2-2, with D possibly matching TRBD1 (7 bases). Germline CDR1 is MNHEY and CDR2 is SVGAGI. The length of the CDR3 is 15 residues. Trimming shortened V by 5 bases and J by 3 bases, and 13 bases separated the two germline ends. DNA of the CDR3: TGTGCCAGCAGTAGGGCCAGGGGGGACACCGGGGAGCTGTTTTTT. Amino acids: CASSRARGDTGELFF.

This clone was seen a handful of times. This CDR3 is CASSVNLPTDTQYF. In nucleotides, the CDR3 is TGTGCCAGCAGTGTTAACCTCCCCACAGATACGCAGTATTTT. The chain combines TRBV2 with TRBJ2-3; D is unclear. The CDR3 has 14 residues. Trimming removed 4 bases from V and 2 bases from J, with 10 bases in between. The germline V gene encodes CDR1 SNHLY and CDR2 FYNNEI.

The chain uses TRBV28 and TRBJ1-2; D not resolved. Trimming stripped 5 bases from V and 0 bases from J, with 4 bases between. The germline V gene encodes CDR1 MDHEN and CDR2 SYDVKM. CDR3 length: 12 amino acids. In nucleotides, the CDR3 is TGTGCCAGCAGTACAGCTAACTATGGCTACACCTTC. It translates to CASSTANYGYTF.

The chain joins TRBV5-5 to TRBJ1-5; D remains unclear. V was clipped by 3 bases and J by 7 bases, with 11 bases between them. The CDR3 covers 13 residues. Germline V gives CDR1 SGHKS, CDR2 YYEKEE (reference sequence). In DNA, the CDR3 is TGTGCCAGCAGCTCAACAGACGACCAGCCCCAGCATTTT. Translation: CASSSTDDQPQHF. Full variable domain (missing parts from reference TRBV5-5 and TRBJ1-5): DAGVTQSPTHLIKTRGQQVTLRCSPISGHKSVSWYQQVLGQGPQFIFQYYEKEERGRGNFPDRFSARQFPNYSSELNVNALLLGDSALYLCASSSTDDQPQHFGDGTRLSIL.

This clone was counted once. This sequence joins TRBV30 and TRBJ2-2, with TRBD1 as a possible D gene (5 bases). The CDR3 consists of 15 residues. CDR1 is GTSNPN and CDR2 is SVGIG in the germline V gene (reference sequence). The V end lost 0 bases, the J end lost 4 bases, and 12 bases lay between the germline ends. This chain's CDR3 is CAWSVLGQGTGELFF. Written as DNA, the CDR3 is TGTGCCTGGAGTGTACTGGGGCAGGGCACCGGGGAGCTGTTTTTT. Variable domain in full (rest from reference TRBV30 and TRBJ2-2): SQTIHQWPATLVQPVGSPLSLECTVEGTSNPNLYWYRQAAGRGLQLLFYSVGIGQISSEVPQNLSASRPQDRQFILSSKKLLLSDSGFYLCAWSVLGQGTGELFFGEGSRLTVL.

This chain joins TRBV3-1 (or the pseudogene TRBV3-2) and TRBJ1-5; D uncertain. The CDR3 runs 15 residues. V was trimmed by 1 base and J by 9 bases, leaving 16 bases between them. CDR1 and CDR2 (germline): LGHDT, YNNKEL (reference sequence). The CDR3 nucleotides read TGTGCCAGCAGCCAAGGGACGGATCCGCATCGGCCCCAGCATTTT. Its protein product is CASSQGTDPHRPQHF.

This chain joins TRBV6-5 and TRBJ2-6, with D possibly matching TRBD2 (5 bases). Trimming took off 0 bases at V and 3 bases at J, with 6 bases between the two ends. This CDR3 contains 15 residues. Germline V gene data show CDR1 as MNHEY and CDR2 as SVGAGI. This chain's CDR3 is CASSYSSGGANVLTF. CDR3 DNA sequence: TGTGCCAGCAGTTACTCGAGCGGTGGGGCCAACGTCCTGACTTTC.

The sample holds one count of this clone. The genes are TRBV28 and TRBJ2-1; 7 nucleotides agree with TRBD2. Trimming at V came to 5 bases and at J to 7 bases, leaving 11 bases not matched to a gene. The germline CDR1 and CDR2 sequences are MDHEN and SYDVKM. The CDR3 contains 15 residues. The CDR3 bases are TGTGCCAGCAGTGCACGGGGCGGGAGAGGGAATGAGCAGTTCTTC. It encodes CASSARGGRGNEQFF.

The chain carries TRBV28 and TRBJ2-7; D could derive from TRBD1 or TRBD2 (7 bases each). The CDR3 has 15 residues. The germline V and J ends were trimmed by 5 bases and 2 bases, with 16 bases remaining between them. Looked up from germline, CDR1 is MDHEN and CDR2 is SYDVKM. CDR3 amino acids: CASSGTAGGTYEQYF. For the CDR3, the DNA is TGTGCCAGCAGTGGGACAGCCGGGGGGACCTACGAGCAGTACTTC.

V usage is TRBV6-6 and J usage is TRBJ1-1; D not resolved. V lost 5 bases to trimming and J lost 1 base, with 8 bases between them. The CDR3 loop spans 13 amino acids. Looked up from germline, CDR1 is MNHNY and CDR2 is SVGAGI (reference sequence). CDR3 protein: CASSVTKNTEAFF. The DNA for the CDR3 is TGTGCCAGCAGTGTCACGAAGAACACTGAAGCTTTCTTT.

This rearrangement joins TRBV6-2 or TRBV6-3 to TRBJ1-1, with no clear D. V was pared by 2 bases and J by 7 bases, with 5 bases between. Germline lookup yields CDR1 MNHEY and CDR2 SVGEGT. The CDR3 extends over 11 amino acids. The chain's CDR3 is CASSYSVEAFF. The CDR3 coding sequence is TGTGCCAGCAGTTACAGTGTTGAAGCTTTCTTT.

In the case of this clone: One junction end does not reproduce the germline sequence, and a read error may be involved. V gene TRBV7-8 combines with J gene TRBJ2-1, with 7 nucleotides matching TRBD2. In germline, CDR1 is SGHVS, CDR2 FQNEAQ. The CDR3 spans 12 residues. The CDR3, as DNA: TGTGCCAGCAGCTCGTATGGCTCCGGGGGGATCTTC. Protein: CASSSYGSGGIF.